The 8 T cell receptor beta chains reported below all come from one sample, sequenced in a study of post-analysis software for immune sequencing data. Findings and limits, study-wide: Comparison of patients with controls showed roughly five TRBV segments more frequent in patients, TRBV5-6, TRBV5-1 and TRBV20-1 among them.

For these receptors, no antigen is known. Tagging with unique molecular identifiers was a feature of the TCR beta cDNA libraries. From the PCR reads, TCRdb called clonotypes with MiXCR, one entry per CDR3 protein. The sample holds 750,000 to 950,000 distinct CDR3 sequences, under 60% seen once. The sample taken for sequencing was blood. Source of these receptors: a girl aged 10-17 years with multiple sclerosis.

This clonotype has a handful of counts. This CDR3 is CASSLQVGRGYEQYF. The CDR3 nucleotides are TGTGCCAGCAGCCTGCAGGTGGGGAGAGGATATGAGCAGTACTTC. The rearrangement uses TRBV7-9 and TRBJ2-7; tentatively, D is TRBD2 (5 bases). The CDR3 extends over 15 amino acids. V lost 5 bases to trimming and J lost 7 bases, with 21 bases between them. Germline lookup yields CDR1 SEHNR and CDR2 FQNEAQ (reference sequence).

This rearrangement joins TRBV6-1 to TRBJ2-4, with D perhaps matching TRBD1 (7 bases). The CDR3 length is 13 residues. Trimming left V 6 bases short and J 11 bases short, with 17 bases between. Germline values: CDR1 MNHNS, CDR2 SASEGT. The CDR3: CASRGVTGRFQYF. CDR3 DNA sequence: TGTGCCAGCAGGGGGGTGACAGGGAGGTTTCAGTACTTC.

This chain uses TRBV12-3 or TRBV12-4 with TRBJ2-7; 10 bases align to TRBD1. CDR3 length equals 13 residues. V dropped 5 bases and J dropped 7; count of bases not matched to a gene: 5. The CDR3 loop reads CASSQGQGREQYF. CDR3 coding DNA: TGTGCCAGCAGTCAGGGACAGGGGCGGGAGCAGTACTTC.

This clonotype was observed a handful of times. This chain uses TRBV3-1 with TRBJ2-1; D is unresolved. V gave up 1 base and J gave up 9 bases, with 4 bases separating them. The germline CDR1 and CDR2 sequences are LGHDT and YNNKEL (reference sequence). This CDR3 is 11 amino acids long. The CDR3 DNA is TGTGCCAGCAGCCAAGGATTTGAGCAGTTCTTC. Protein: CASSQGFEQFF.

This clonotype has more than one count but fewer than ten. This chain uses TRBV6-5 with TRBJ2-5; the D gene is possibly TRBD2 (6 bases). V shed 7 bases and J shed 5 bases, with 17 bases lying between them. Germline V lookup: CDR1 MNHEY, CDR2 SVGAGI. CDR3 length equals 14 residues. The CDR3 spells CASMGWGEVETQYF. As DNA, the CDR3 is TGTGCCAGCATGGGTTGGGGGGAGGTCGAGACCCAGTACTTC.

About this clonotype: Relative to the germline gene, one junction end is altered; a read error may explain this. The chain is built from TRBV7-7 and TRBJ2-5; weak D call: TRBD1 (5 bases). From germline, CDR1 is SSHAT and CDR2 FNYEAQ (reference sequence). This CDR3 spans 15 amino acids. This CDR3 reads CASSLGGAYQETQYF. The CDR3 DNA is TGTGCTAGCAGCTTAGGTGGGGCTTATCAAGAGACCCAGTACTTC.

This clonotype was seen only a few times. V usage is TRBV5-1 and J usage is TRBJ2-7; 7 nucleotides agree with TRBD1. Germline V gene lookup returns CDR1 SGHRS and CDR2 YFSETQ. The CDR3 is made up of 14 amino acids. The V and J ends lost 3 bases and 5 bases, in that order; junction bases with no gene match: 8. In DNA form, the CDR3 reads TGCGCCAGCAGCTACAGGGGTTTGCGGAACGAGCAGTACTTC. Translation: CASSYRGLRNEQYF. The full variable domain, with the rest looked up from reference TRBV5-1 and TRBJ2-7, is KAGVTQTPRYLIKTRGQQVTLSCSPISGHRSVSWYQQTPGQGLQFLFEYFSETQRNKGNFPGRFSGRQFSNSRSEMNVSTLELGDSALYLCASSYRGLRNEQYFGPGTRLTVT.

The chain uses TRBV20-1 and TRBJ2-7; possible D gene TRBD2, 5 bases. Germline-derived CDR1 and CDR2 are DFQATT and SNEGSKA (reference sequence). V was cut by 6 bases and J by 1 base, with 19 bases left in between. This CDR3 comprises 15 residues. The CDR3 nucleotides are TGCAGTGCCCCCCCCGGACTGGCGGGTTCCTACGAGCAGTACTTC. Translating it yields CSAPPGLAGSYEQYF.